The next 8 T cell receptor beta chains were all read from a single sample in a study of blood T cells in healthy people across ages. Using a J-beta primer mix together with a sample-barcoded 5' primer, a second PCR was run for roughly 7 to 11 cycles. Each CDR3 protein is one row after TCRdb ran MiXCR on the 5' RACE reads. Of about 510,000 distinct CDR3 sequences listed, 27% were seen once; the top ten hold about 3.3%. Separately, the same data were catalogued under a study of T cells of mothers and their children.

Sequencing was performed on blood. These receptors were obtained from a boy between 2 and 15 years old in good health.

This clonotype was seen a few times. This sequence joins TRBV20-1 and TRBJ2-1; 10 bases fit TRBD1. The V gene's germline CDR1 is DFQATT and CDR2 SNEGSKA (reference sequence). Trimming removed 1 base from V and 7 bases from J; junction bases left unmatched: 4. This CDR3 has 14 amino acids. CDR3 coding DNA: TGCAGTGCTAGAGGCGACAGGGGGCTTAATGAGCAGTTCTTC. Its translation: CSARGDRGLNEQFF.

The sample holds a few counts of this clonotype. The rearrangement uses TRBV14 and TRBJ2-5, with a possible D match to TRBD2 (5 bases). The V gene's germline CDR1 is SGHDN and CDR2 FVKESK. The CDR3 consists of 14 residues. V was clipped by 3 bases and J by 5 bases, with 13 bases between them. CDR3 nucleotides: TGTGCCAGCAGCCACTCGGACTGGGTGGAGACCCAGTACTTC. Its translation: CASSHSDWVETQYF.

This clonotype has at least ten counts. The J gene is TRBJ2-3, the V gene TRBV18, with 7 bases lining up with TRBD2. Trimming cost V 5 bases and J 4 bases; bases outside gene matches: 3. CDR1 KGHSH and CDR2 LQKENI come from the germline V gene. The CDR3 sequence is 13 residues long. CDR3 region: CASSEAGSDTQYF. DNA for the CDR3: TGTGCCAGCTCAGAAGCGGGGTCAGATACGCAGTATTTT.

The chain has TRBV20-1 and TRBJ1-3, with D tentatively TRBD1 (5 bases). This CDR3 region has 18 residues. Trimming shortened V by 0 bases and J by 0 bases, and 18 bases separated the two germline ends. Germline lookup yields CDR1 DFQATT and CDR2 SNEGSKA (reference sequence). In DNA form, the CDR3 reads TGCAGTGCTAGAGATTTTCGGCCGGGTACAGGCTCTGGAAACACCATATATTTT. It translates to CSARDFRPGTGSGNTIYF.

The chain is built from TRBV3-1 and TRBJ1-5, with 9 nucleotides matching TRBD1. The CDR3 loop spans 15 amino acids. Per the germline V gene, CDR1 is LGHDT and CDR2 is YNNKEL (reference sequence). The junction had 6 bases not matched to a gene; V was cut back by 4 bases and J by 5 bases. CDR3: CASSRNRDRDQPQHF. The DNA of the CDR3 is TGTGCCAGCAGCCGAAACCGGGACAGGGATCAGCCCCAGCATTTT. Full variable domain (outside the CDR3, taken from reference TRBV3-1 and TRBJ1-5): DTAVSQTPKYLVTQMGNDKSIKCEQNLGHDTMYWYKQDSKKFLKIMFSYNNKELIINETVPNRFSPKSPDKAHLNLHINSLELGDSAVYFCASSRNRDRDQPQHFGDGTRLSIL.

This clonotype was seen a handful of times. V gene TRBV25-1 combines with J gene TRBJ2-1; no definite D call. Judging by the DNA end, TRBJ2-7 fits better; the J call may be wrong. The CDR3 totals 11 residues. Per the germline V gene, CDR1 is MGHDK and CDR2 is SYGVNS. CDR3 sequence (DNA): TGTGCCGATGGTGGAAACTACGAGCAGTACTTC. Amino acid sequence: CADGGNYEQYF.

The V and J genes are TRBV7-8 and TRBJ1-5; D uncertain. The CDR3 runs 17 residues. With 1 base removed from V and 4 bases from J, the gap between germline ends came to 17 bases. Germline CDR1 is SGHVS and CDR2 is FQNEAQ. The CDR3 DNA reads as TGTGCCAGCAGCTTAGGCCGCCTCCCCTGGGGAAATCAGCCCCAGCATTTT. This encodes CASSLGRLPWGNQPQHF.

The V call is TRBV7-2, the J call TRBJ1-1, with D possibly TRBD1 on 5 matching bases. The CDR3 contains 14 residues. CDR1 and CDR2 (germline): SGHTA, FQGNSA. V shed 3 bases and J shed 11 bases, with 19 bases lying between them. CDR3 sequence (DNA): TGTGCCAGCAGCTTCCGAGACGGGACCGCCGGGGCTTTCTTT. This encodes CASSFRDGTAGAFF.